These 3 T cell receptor beta chains came from one sample sequenced in a study of human T cells and chemical hapten exposure. One entry per CDR3 protein, called by TCRdb with MiXCR from the RACE reads. The sample includes roughly 81,000 distinct CDR3 sequences, roughly 8.5% of them seen just once. Time point meaning: pre-sensitization, week 0. Treatment: therapeutic diphenylcyclopropenone sensitization with weekly scalp DPC. This specimen consisted of whole blood, obtained in connection with sensitization to the hapten diphenylcyclopropenone (DPC). Every receptor here comes from a man between 35 and 55 years old with alopecia areata. Some clones in this sample may be carry-over from other donors' samples.

In this sample, this clonotype turned up many times. V and J are TRBV20-1 and TRBJ1-2, with D possibly matching TRBD1 (5 bases). Trimming pared 3 bases from V and 4 bases from J, leaving 9 bases between. Germline lookup yields CDR1 DFQATT and CDR2 SNEGSKA (reference sequence). The CDR3 totals 12 residues. In DNA form, the CDR3 reads TGCAGTGCTAGCCGCGGGGCCTATGGCTACACCTTC. Translation: CSASRGAYGYTF.

Ten or more counts support this clonotype. The V and J genes are TRBV6-1 and TRBJ1-5; 11 nucleotides agree with TRBD1. The CDR3 is 15 amino acids. J was trimmed by 8 bases and V by 3 bases; bases with no gene match: 6. CDR1 and CDR2 (germline): MNHNS, SASEGT. CDR3 bases: TGTGCCAGCAGTGATGGGACAGGGGGTAAAAAGCCCCAGCATTTT. Protein sequence: CASSDGTGGKKPQHF.

Only a few counts were recorded for this clonotype. The chain couples TRBV29-1 to TRBJ2-1, with D possibly matching TRBD1 (5 bases). V lost 6 bases, J lost 5 bases, and 17 bases lay in between. The germline CDR1 and CDR2 sequences are SQVTM and ANQGSEA. The CDR3 runs to 14 residues. CDR3 residues: CSVRSPRVNNEQFF. The CDR3 coding sequence is TGCAGCGTCCGAAGTCCCAGGGTGAACAATGAGCAGTTCTTC.